The 5 T cell receptor beta chains given below trace back to one sample, sequenced in a study of human T cells and chemical hapten exposure. TCRdb processed the RACE reads anew with MiXCR; each CDR3 protein has one entry. The sample has about 400,000 distinct CDR3 sequences, about 6% seen once. Time point defined: patch test 2, 6 weeks after DPC sensitization. Treatment in this sample: therapeutic diphenylcyclopropenone sensitization with weekly scalp DPC. The sample was whole blood, taken in connection with sensitization to the hapten diphenylcyclopropenone (DPC). The origin of the receptors is a woman aged 18-35 years with alopecia areata. Some clones in this sample may be carry-over from other donors' samples.

This clonotype has at least ten counts. The gene calls are TRBV6-2 or TRBV6-3 and TRBJ2-7; D not resolved. Germline CDR1 and CDR2: MNHEY and SVGEGT. This CDR3 spans 12 amino acids. The V end was cut by 2 bases, the J end by 7 bases, with 9 bases between. As DNA, the CDR3 is TGTGCCAGCAGTTACACACGACTTGAGCAGTACTTC. The encoded protein is CASSYTRLEQYF.

The genes are TRBV7-9 and TRBJ2-1; a possible D gene is TRBD1 (7 bases). The CDR3 has 14 residues. V was shortened by 1 base and J by 8 bases, with 12 bases between the two germline ends. The V gene's germline CDR1 is SEHNR and CDR2 FQNEAQ (reference sequence). CDR3 bases: TGTGCCAGCAGCTTAGGACCAGGGGGGTATGAGCAGTTCTTC. Its protein product is CASSLGPGGYEQFF.

Concerning this clonotype itself: A much larger clone sits a single nucleotide away, making a read error possible. The rearrangement joins TRBV6-2 or TRBV6-3 to TRBJ2-5, with 8 bases aligning to TRBD2. The CDR3 length is 16 residues. Germline CDR1 reads MNHEY; CDR2 reads SVGEGT. CDR3: CASSSSSGGAQETKYF. CDR3 bases: TGTGCCAGCAGTTCTTCCAGCGGGGGAGCACAAGAGACCAAGTACTTC.

This clonotype was found a few times. The genes are TRBV3-1 and TRBJ2-6; D is perhaps TRBD1 (5 bases). Germline CDR1 and CDR2: LGHDT and YNNKEL (reference sequence). This CDR3 region has 14 residues. The ends were cut back, 3 bases at V and 2 bases at J, with 5 bases in the middle. This chain's CDR3 is CASSQGPGANVLTF. DNA for the CDR3: TGTGCCAGCAGCCAGGGGCCTGGGGCCAACGTCCTGACTTTC.

This clonotype showed up many times. J is TRBJ1-1 and V is TRBV6-5, with 7 bases lining up with TRBD1. With V trimmed by 2 bases and J by 11 bases, 23 bases remained unmatched. The CDR3 totals 18 residues. Germline V lookup: CDR1 MNHEY, CDR2 SVGAGI. The CDR3 sequence: CASSYLSLWVPGQKAAFF. The CDR3 coding sequence is TGTGCCAGCAGTTACCTGAGTTTATGGGTGCCGGGACAGAAAGCTGCTTTCTTT.